Listed below are T cell receptor beta chains from one sample, sequenced in a study of neoadjuvant nivolumab and ipilimumab in lung cancer. Only in-frame clones appear in the TCRdb table, and some are missing; sequencing was by immunoSEQ multiplex PCR. Altogether 5,500 to 7,500 clones are present, roughly four fifths being singletons, with the ten largest covering 3.5% to 4.5%. This sample comprised tumor tissue, obtained after neoadjuvant nivolumab, alone or with ipilimumab, at or shortly before surgery. These receptors all stem from an adult with non-small cell lung cancer. Both conserved end residues are part of each CDR3. A D gene is named only where the DNA matches it firmly. Rows may omit the clone size; those that give it use once, few, many or a size class.

clone size	V gene	D gene	J gene	CDR3 DNA	CDR3 protein
.	TRBV10-3	TRBD1	TRBJ1-1	TGTGCCATCAGTAACCGACAGGGGGCCCGCACTGAAGCTTTCTTT	CAISNRQGARTEAFF
.	TRBV7-2	TRBD2	TRBJ2-2	TGTGCCAGCAGCTTGACTAGCGGGAGTAGCACCGGGGAGCTGTTTTTT	CASSLTSGSSTGELFF
.	TRBV18	.	TRBJ1-5	TGTGCCAGCTCACCCGATCACCCGGGCACTCAGCCCCAGCATTTT	CASSPDHPGTQPQHF
once	TRBV5-1	TRBD2	TRBJ2-3	TGCGCCAGCAGCTTGGAGGGCCTAGCGGAATCAGATACGCAGTATTTT	CASSLEGLAESDTQYF
.	TRBV7-2	TRBD2	TRBJ2-5	TGTGCCAGCAGCTTAGTAGCGGGAAAGGCAGAGACCCAGTACTTC	CASSLVAGKAETQYF
.	TRBV11-2	TRBD1	TRBJ1-2	TGTGCCAGCAGCTTAGATCAATTTGGGACAGGGGGCGAAAACTATGGCTACACCTTC	CASSLDQFGTGGENYGYTF
once	TRBV11-2	TRBD1	TRBJ1-1	TGTGCCAGCAGCTCTGGACAGGGGGCGGCCACTGAAGCTTTCTTT	CASSSGQGAATEAFF
.	TRBV6-1	TRBD2	TRBJ2-1	TGTGCCAGCAGCCATGGGACTACCTTCGATGAGCAGTTCTTC	CASSHGTTFDEQFF
.	TRBV28	.	TRBJ2-5	TGTGCCAGCAGTTCCGCCCCTCCACGGTCAGGGACCCAGTACTTC	CASSSAPPRSGTQYF
few	TRBV2	TRBD2	TRBJ2-1	TGTGCCAGCATCGGGAGGATTCGGGCGGAGCGGGAGGGTTCTTATGAGCAGTTCTTC	CASIGRIRAEREGSYEQFF